This T cell receptor (beta chain) was captured by sequencing in a study of blood T cell repertoires in COVID-19. TCRdb's table, derived via immunoSEQ multiplex PCR, lists solely in-frame clones and lacks some. The sample includes around 31,000 clones, roughly 87% of them seen just once. The CDR3 is 18 residues long. V lost 0 bases and J lost 4; bases outside the gene matches: 9. Germline V lookup: CDR1 MGHRA, CDR2 YSYEKL. The sequence derives from a man older than 75 with acute or convalescent COVID-19. The V gene is TRBV4-1, the J gene TRBJ2-1; 10 bases match TRBD2. The specimen was peripheral blood. CDR3 sequence (DNA): TGCGCCAGCAGCCAAGATAGCGGCCTACTAGCGGGGTACAATGAGCAGTTCTTC. It encodes CASSQDSGLLAGYNEQFF.